A single sample gave rise to the 5 T cell receptor beta chains below, sequenced in a study of cytomegalovirus exposure and HLA in healthy donors. Sequencing used immunoSEQ multiplex PCR; TCRdb keeps in-frame clones, though not all of them. The sample has approximately 97,000 clones, around 93% seen once; the top ten hold about 1.1%. The specimen was PBMCs. The receptors shown here come from a woman in her thirties in good health and CMV-seropositive.

The J gene is TRBJ1-2, the V gene TRBV30, with a possible D match to TRBD1 (5 bases). From germline, CDR1 is GTSNPN and CDR2 SVGIG (reference sequence). The CDR3 is 14 residues long. The V and J ends lost 0 bases and 4 bases respectively, with 12 bases between them. The CDR3 loop reads CAWSVHGAGYGYTF. The CDR3 coding sequence is TGTGCCTGGAGTGTACATGGGGCAGGCTATGGCTACACCTTC.

The chain uses TRBV15 and TRBJ2-2; 9 bases line up with TRBD1. Trimming removed 5 bases from V and 3 bases from J; junction bases left unmatched: 7. Germline V gene data show CDR1 as LNHNV and CDR2 as YYDKDF (reference sequence). CDR3 length: 16 amino acids. In DNA, the CDR3 is TGTGCCACCAGCGTACCGGGACAGGGACACACCGGGGAGCTGTTTTTT. Translating it yields CATSVPGQGHTGELFF. Filled out from reference TRBV15 and TRBJ2-2, the complete variable domain reads DAMVIQNPRYQVTQFGKPVTLSCSQTLNHNVMYWYQQKSSQAPKLLFHYYDKDFNNEADTPDNFQSRRPNTSFCFLDIRSPGLGDTAMYLCATSVPGQGHTGELFFGEGSRLTVL.

The chain recombines TRBV7-2 with TRBJ2-3, with 8 positions matching TRBD2. CDR1 is SGHTA and CDR2 is FQGNSA in the germline V gene. V shed 2 bases, J shed 6 bases, and the junction held 7 bases outside the gene matches. This CDR3 contains 15 residues. The DNA for the CDR3 is TGTGCCAGCAGCTTAAAAGCGGGAGAGGGGGATACGCAGTATTTT. It yields the protein CASSLKAGEGDTQYF.

In its sample, this clone was seen once. J is TRBJ2-7 and V is TRBV30, with 14 bases identical to TRBD2. Germline values: CDR1 GTSNPN, CDR2 SVGIG (reference sequence). This CDR3 is 13 amino acids long. The CDR3 loop is CALGLAGGYEQYF. CDR3 DNA sequence: TGTGCACTTGGACTAGCGGGAGGTTACGAGCAGTACTTC. The whole variable domain, remainder taken from reference TRBV30 and TRBJ2-7, is SQTIHQWPATLVQPVGSPLSLECTVEGTSNPNLYWYRQAAGRGLQLLFYSVGIGQISSEVPQNLSASRPQDRQFILSSKKLLLSDSGFYLCALGLAGGYEQYFGPGTRLTVT.

The gene calls are TRBV6-1 and TRBJ2-3; 8 nucleotides align to TRBD2. The CDR3 covers 18 residues. Germline V gene data show CDR1 as MNHNS and CDR2 as SASEGT. The ends lost 1 base at V and 4 bases at J; junction bases unmatched: 13. The CDR3 loop is CASSEVGPTGTRADTQYF. CDR3 nucleotides: TGTGCCAGCAGTGAAGTGGGGCCAACCGGGACTAGAGCAGATACGCAGTATTTT.